Listed below are T cell receptor beta chains from one sample, sequenced in a study of blood T cell repertoires in COVID-19. Sequenced by immunoSEQ multiplex PCR; TCRdb stores in-frame clones only, minus some. Of 250,000 to 300,000 clones detected, 65% to 90% appear once; the ten largest clones hold approximately 5.1%. The sample consisted of peripheral blood. The receptors were gathered from a man aged 50-59 years with active or convalescent COVID-19. The CDR3 runs from the conserved cysteine through the conserved F or W.

v_call	j_call	cdr3_aa
TRBV6-1	TRBJ2-3	CASSEAGGSYRGTQYF
TRBV29-1	TRBJ2-1	CSGGGANSYNEQFF
TRBV12-3/TRBV12-4	TRBJ2-3	CASSLGTGGTQYF
TRBV19	TRBJ2-1	CASSLGLAGGPTYNEQFF
TRBV2	TRBJ2-2	CASRARDTFGGELFF
TRBV5-1	TRBJ1-5	CASSFDGQNQPQHF
TRBV12-3/TRBV12-4	TRBJ1-1	CASSLIGTEAFF
TRBV9	TRBJ2-1	CASSVGLAGSAFYNEQFF
TRBV6-5	TRBJ1-5	CASSYSGAGGNQPQHF
TRBV4-1	TRBJ2-2	CASSRASGFPGELFF
TRBV9	TRBJ2-7	CASSPRVAGGSYEQYF
TRBV4-1	TRBJ2-5	CASSPVEGSQETQYF
TRBV11-2	TRBJ1-3	CASSPTSGSGNTIYF
TRBV18	TRBJ2-1	CASSPPGGNEQFF
TRBV20-1	TRBJ1-2	CSASNRDYGYTF
TRBV7-9	TRBJ2-4	CASSLYAGGDIQYF
TRBV19	TRBJ1-4	CATTPGGNEKLFF
TRBV21-1	TRBJ2-7	CASSKGQREQYF
TRBV30	TRBJ1-2	CAWSRDRPRGYTF
TRBV5-1	TRBJ1-1	CASTISGNTEAFF